The 7 T cell receptor beta chains presented below share a single source sample, sequenced in a study of T cell responses to AZD1222 COVID-19 vaccine. Generated by immunoSEQ multiplex PCR, the TCRdb table keeps only in-frame clones and is missing some. The sample records 240,000 or so clones, more than 85% being singletons. This sample comprised peripheral blood, obtained on day 0 of AZD1222 vaccination. These receptors were obtained from an adult in good health.

The chain is built from TRBV3-1 (or the pseudogene TRBV3-2) and TRBJ1-2; the D is unclear. This CDR3 is 11 amino acids long. Deletions cut 3 bases from V and 8 bases from J, with 7 bases between. The V gene's germline CDR1 is LGHDT and CDR2 YNNKEL (reference sequence). CDR3: CASSHRRGYTF. As DNA, the CDR3 is TGTGCCAGCAGCCACCGGCGAGGCTACACCTTC.

The V gene is TRBV5-4, the J gene TRBJ2-5, with 9 nucleotides matching TRBD2. The CDR3 has 17 amino acids. The V segment lost 5 bases and the J segment 4 bases; nucleotides outside the gene matches: 15. Per germline, CDR1 SGHNT and CDR2 YYREEE (reference sequence). Written as DNA, the CDR3 is TGTGCCAGCAGTCCGAGAGGGGCGGGGGGGCCCCCAGAGACCCAGTACTTC. Residues: CASSPRGAGGPPETQYF.

The chain recombines TRBV5-1 with TRBJ1-1; 8 nucleotides agree with TRBD1. The CDR3 totals 14 residues. V was pared by 5 bases and J by 4 bases, with 7 bases of the junction left unmatched. Germline CDR1 is SGHRS and CDR2 is YFSETQ. The CDR3 DNA sequence: TGCGCCAGCAGTTTGTATACAGGGGGCACTGAAGCTTTCTTT. Its protein product is CASSLYTGGTEAFF.

This chain joins TRBV7-6 and TRBJ2-3, with 7 bases lining up with TRBD1. After removal of 5 bases from V and 2 bases from J, the junction contained 7 bases not matched to a gene. Germline CDR1 reads SGHVS; CDR2 reads FNYEAQ. This CDR3 has 15 amino acids. The CDR3 reads CASSGGTVYTDTQYF. CDR3 DNA: TGTGCCAGCAGCGGTGGGACAGTTTACACAGATACGCAGTATTTT.

The chain has TRBV19 and TRBJ2-1; TRBD2 is a possible D gene (7 bases). From germline, CDR1 is LNHDA and CDR2 SQIVND (reference sequence). V lost 6 bases to trimming and J lost 0 bases, with 12 bases between them. CDR3 length equals 15 residues. The CDR3 DNA sequence: TGTGCCAGTAGAAAGGGGGGGGCCTCCTACAATGAGCAGTTCTTC. Protein sequence: CASRKGGASYNEQFF.

The rearrangement joins TRBV9 to TRBJ1-6; TRBD1 agrees at 7 bases. The CDR3 has 17 amino acids. Germline V gene sequence: CDR1 SGDLS, CDR2 YYNGEE. With V trimmed by 1 base and J by 7 bases, 11 bases remained unmatched. CDR3 bases: TGTGCCAGCAGCGTATACAGCGGACAGGCAAGCAATTCACCCCTCCACTTT. Encoded protein: CASSVYSGQASNSPLHF.

The rearrangement uses TRBV6-1 and TRBJ2-1; 11 nucleotides match TRBD2. This CDR3 contains 17 residues. Germline values: CDR1 MNHNS, CDR2 SASEGT. With V trimmed by 4 bases and J by 1 base, 6 bases remained unmatched. This chain's CDR3 is CASSVLSGRGSYNEQFF. The CDR3 DNA reads as TGTGCCAGCAGTGTACTTAGCGGGAGGGGTTCCTACAATGAGCAGTTCTTC.